The 20 T cell receptor beta chains below all came from one sample that was sequenced in a study of OX40 agonist ivuxolimab in advanced cancers. Produced via immunoSEQ multiplex PCR; TCRdb's table is partial and in-frame only. The data show about 52,000 clones, 85% to 95% seen once. The sequenced sample was CD4+ or CD8+ T cells sorted from blood, obtained in a trial of the OX40 agonist ivuxolimab. These receptors originate from an adult with an advanced solid tumor such as melanoma, head and neck, liver or kidney cancer.

The CDR3 here is CASSQDQGPTGELFF. CDR3 DNA sequence: TGCGCCAGCAGCCAAGATCAGGGGCCCACCGGGGAGCTGTTTTTT. The chain uses TRBV4-3 and TRBJ2-2, with D maybe TRBD1 (6 bases). V lost 0 bases and J 4 bases, leaving 9 bases between the germline ends. The CDR3 has 15 amino acids. Germline assignment: CDR1 LGHNA and CDR2 YSLEER.

The chain carries TRBV7-9 and TRBJ2-1, with D uncertain. CDR1 SEHNR and CDR2 FQNEAQ come from the germline V gene (reference sequence). Trimming took 2 bases from V and 10 from J, leaving 3 bases between them. CDR3 length: 10 residues. CDR3 in amino acids: CASSLLEQFF. Written as DNA, the CDR3 is TGTGCCAGCAGCTTATTAGAGCAGTTCTTC.

The V call is TRBV6-4, the J call TRBJ2-2; the D gene is possibly TRBD2 (6 bases). The V end was cut by 4 bases, the J end by 7 bases, with 7 bases between. Germline values: CDR1 MRHNA, CDR2 SNTAGT. This CDR3 comprises 12 residues. The CDR3 nucleotides read TGTGCCAGCAGTGCGGGGGACGGGGAGCTGTTTTTT. The encoded protein is CASSAGDGELFF.

The chain employs TRBV5-6 and TRBJ1-2, with D possibly matching TRBD1 (5 bases). The CDR3 is 14 amino acids. V was shortened by 3 bases and J by 3 bases, with 12 bases between the two germline ends. Germline CDR1 SGHDT, CDR2 YYEEEE. The CDR3 DNA sequence: TGTGCCAGCAGCTGGAGCGGGGGACACTATGGCTACACCTTC. Translation: CASSWSGGHYGYTF. Full variable domain (missing parts from reference TRBV5-6 and TRBJ1-2): DAGVTQSPTHLIKTRGQQVTLRCSPKSGHDTVSWYQQALGQGPQFIFQYYEEEERQRGNFPDRFSGHQFPNYSSELNVNALLLGDSALYLCASSWSGGHYGYTFGSGTRLTVV.

This rearrangement joins TRBV9 to TRBJ2-5; D is possibly TRBD1 or TRBD2 (5 bases each). The V end was cut by 6 bases, the J end by 1 base, with 16 bases between. CDR1 and CDR2 (germline): SGDLS, YYNGEE. This CDR3 contains 15 residues. CDR3 loop: CASTSTGTVQETQYF. The CDR3 nucleotides read TGTGCCAGCACTTCGACCGGGACGGTCCAAGAGACCCAGTACTTC.

This clone was seen just once. The chain links TRBV4-1 to TRBJ1-5; 7 bases are a match to TRBD1. Germline CDR1 MGHRA, CDR2 YSYEKL. V lost 4 bases and J lost 4; bases outside the gene matches: 4. This CDR3 is 14 amino acids long. This CDR3 reads CASSLGTDNQPQHF. CDR3 nucleotides: TGCGCCAGCAGCCTCGGGACAGATAATCAGCCCCAGCATTTT.

The sample holds a few counts of this clone. The rearrangement uses TRBV28 and TRBJ2-7; perhaps D is TRBD1 or TRBD2 (6 bases each). This CDR3 is built from 15 residues. Per germline, CDR1 MDHEN and CDR2 SYDVKM. V lost 1 base to trimming and J lost 4 bases, with 14 bases between them. For the CDR3, the DNA is TGTGCCAGCAGTTTATTAGGGGGGCTATGGTACGAGCAGTACTTC. Protein sequence: CASSLLGGLWYEQYF.

The V and J genes are TRBV10-1 and TRBJ2-6, with D hard to call. The CDR3 sequence is 14 residues long. Trimming removed 8 bases from V and 4 bases from J, with 12 bases in between. In germline, CDR1 is WNHNN, CDR2 SYGVQD (reference sequence). The CDR3 DNA follows: TGCGCCAGCTTCACCCCGGTGGGGGCCAACGTCCTGACTTTC. It is translated as CASFTPVGANVLTF.

This chain joins TRBV9 and TRBJ2-5, with D possibly being TRBD2 (5 bases). Per the germline V gene, CDR1 is SGDLS and CDR2 is YYNGEE. V lost 0 bases, J lost 3 bases, and 21 bases lay in between. The CDR3 is made up of 18 amino acids. The CDR3 loop is CASSVEGFKGAAKETQYF. For the CDR3, the DNA is TGTGCCAGCAGCGTAGAGGGTTTTAAGGGAGCCGCAAAAGAGACCCAGTACTTC.

This clone was counted once. J is TRBJ2-5 and V is TRBV18, with unresolved D. The CDR3 spans 15 residues. Germline assignment: CDR1 KGHSH and CDR2 LQKENI. Trimming cost V 3 bases and J 5 bases, with 16 bases left between them. The CDR3 coding sequence is TGTGCCAGCTCACCTCCGCAGCCCCCTAGGGAGACCCAGTACTTC. Residues: CASSPPQPPRETQYF.

The chain uses TRBV18 and TRBJ2-7; D might be TRBD2 (7 bases). With 3 bases removed from V and 6 bases from J, the gap between germline ends came to 15 bases. The CDR3 totals 14 residues. CDR1 and CDR2 (germline): KGHSH, LQKENI. The CDR3 loop reads CASSPGGRFSEQYF. CDR3 in DNA: TGTGCCAGCTCACCGGGGGGGCGCTTTTCCGAGCAGTACTTC.

The J gene is TRBJ2-7, the V gene TRBV27; TRBD1 might be the D (5 bases). Trimming pared 5 bases from V and 0 bases from J, leaving 17 bases between. Germline V gives CDR1 MNHEY, CDR2 SMNVEV (reference sequence). The CDR3 has 16 amino acids. The CDR3 spells CASSPRQTTSSYEQYF. CDR3 coding DNA: TGTGCCAGCAGTCCCCGACAGACAACAAGCTCCTACGAGCAGTACTTC.

The V and J genes are TRBV19 and TRBJ1-5, with a tentative D call TRBD1 (6 bases). Between the trimmed V and J ends, which lost 5 bases and 9 bases, there was a span of 14 bases. Germline-derived CDR1 and CDR2 are LNHDA and SQIVND (reference sequence). CDR3 size: 13 residues. CDR3 in DNA: TGTGCCAGTAGTGCGACAGGTACCGGGCCCCAGCATTTT. Translating it yields CASSATGTGPQHF.

The chain recombines TRBV5-4 with TRBJ1-1; the D is unclear. The V end was cut by 2 bases, the J end by 1 base, with 9 bases between. CDR1 is SGHNT and CDR2 is YYREEE in the germline V gene (reference sequence). The CDR3 runs 14 residues. CDR3 DNA sequence: TGTGCCAGCAGCTTCGGGCAGAGGAACACTGAAGCTTTCTTT. It yields the protein CASSFGQRNTEAFF. Full variable domain (remainder filled in from reference TRBV5-4 and TRBJ1-1): ETGVTQSPTHLIKTRGQQVTLRCSSQSGHNTVSWYQQALGQGPQFIFQYYREEENGRGNFPPRFSGLQFPNYSSELNVNALELDDSALYLCASSFGQRNTEAFFGQGTRLTVV.

The rearrangement links TRBV9 to TRBJ2-7, with D hard to call. Germline CDR1 and CDR2: SGDLS and YYNGEE. The CDR3 sequence is 13 residues long. Trimming left V 4 bases short and J 3 bases short, with 11 bases between. In DNA, the CDR3 is TGTGCCAGCAGCTCCCCGACCGGCTACGAGCAGTACTTC. Translated, it gives CASSSPTGYEQYF.

Turning to this clone: The same CDR3 also results from other DNA sequences found in this sample. The chain links TRBV6-6 to TRBJ2-7; TRBD1 matches 8 bases. CDR1 is MNHNY and CDR2 is SVGAGI in the germline V gene (reference sequence). The ends lost 4 bases at V and 7 bases at J; junction bases unmatched: 6. The CDR3 totals 13 residues. In DNA, the CDR3 is TGTGCCAGCAGTTCAGCAGGGGGCAGGGAGCAGTACTTC. It codes for CASSSAGGREQYF.

By share, this clone ranks as medium-sized. The V call is TRBV7-6, the J call TRBJ2-1; D perhaps matches TRBD2 (6 bases). The CDR3 loop spans 17 amino acids. V lost 5 bases and J lost 3, with 20 bases in between. Looked up from germline, CDR1 is SGHVS and CDR2 is FNYEAQ. CDR3 sequence (DNA): TGTGCCAGCAGCCCACAGCATAGCGGCCCTAACTACAATGAGCAGTTCTTC. This codes for CASSPQHSGPNYNEQFF.

This chain links TRBV5-8 with TRBJ2-1, with 8 bases aligning to TRBD2. The germline V gene encodes CDR1 SGHTS and CDR2 YDEGEE. V was clipped by 5 bases and J by 3 bases; unmatched bases: 7. This CDR3 region has 15 residues. CDR3: CASSEPAGVYNEQFF. The CDR3 region has the DNA TGTGCCAGCAGTGAGCCAGCGGGGGTCTACAATGAGCAGTTCTTC.

The rearrangement joins TRBV5-1 to TRBJ2-7; maybe TRBD2 (6 bases). Looked up from germline, CDR1 is SGHRS and CDR2 is YFSETQ. Trimming left V 2 bases short and J 0 bases short, with 15 bases between. There are 16 residues in the CDR3. The CDR3: CASSFVLATPSYEQYF. CDR3 DNA sequence: TGCGCCAGCAGCTTTGTTCTAGCGACACCCTCCTACGAGCAGTACTTC.

The chain joins TRBV9 to TRBJ1-5, with D possibly matching TRBD1 (5 bases). The CDR3 has 14 residues. The germline V and J ends were trimmed by 2 bases and 6 bases, with 12 bases remaining between them. The germline V gene has CDR1 SGDLS and CDR2 YYNGEE. This CDR3 reads CASSVHWGGQPQHF. The CDR3 coding sequence is TGTGCCAGCAGCGTCCATTGGGGGGGTCAGCCCCAGCATTTT. The complete variable domain, with remaining parts taken from reference TRBV9 and TRBJ1-5, reads DSGVTQTPKHLITATGQRVTLRCSPRSGDLSVYWYQQSLDQGLQFLIQYYNGEERAKGNILERFSAQQFPDLHSELNLSSLELGDSALYFCASSVHWGGQPQHFGDGTRLSIL.